The T cell receptor beta chain described here comes from a study of T cells after yellow fever vaccination. Study conclusions and caveats: Weaker overall, the secondary response nonetheless peaked faster (day 5 versus 15).

This clonotype was detected a few times. Its antigen remains unidentified. MiXCR, run by TCRdb on the 5' RACE reads, gives a single entry per CDR3 protein. The table lists some 320,000 distinct CDR3 sequences, 8.5% to 10% of them singletons. The V gene end was trimmed by 4 bases and the J gene end by 9 bases; junction bases not matched to a gene: 3. This CDR3 contains 13 residues. The TCR sequence derives from a man aged 18 to 29 who received the YFV17D yellow fever vaccine. The rearrangement uses TRBV12-3 or TRBV12-4 and TRBJ1-6; TRBD1 agrees at 7 bases. The source was CD4+ T cells sorted from PBMCs, collected 5 days after the yellow fever booster vaccination. CDR3 nucleotides: TGTGCCAGCAGTTCCTCAGGGGGTTCACCCCTCCACTTT. Translation: CASSSSGGSPLHF.